The clone carrying this TCR beta chain turned up a few times. Its antigen remains unidentified. This sample was included in a study of radiation and T cells in renal cell carcinoma. Findings and caveats of the study: From baseline, blood top tumor clonotypes peaked at 2 weeks post-radiation.

Only in-frame clones appear in the TCRdb table, and some are missing; sequencing was by immunoSEQ multiplex PCR. Here the sample spans about 77,000 clones, approximately 87% being singletons. The V gene lost 3 bases and the J gene lost 2 bases, with 11 bases spanning the gap. This CDR3 is 14 amino acids long. The germline CDR1 and CDR2 sequences are SGDLS and YYNGEE. Noted time point: blood 4 weeks post-SBRT, at nephrectomy. The treatment: 15 Gy SBRT to primary tumor, nephrectomy 4 weeks later. Serial blood draws occurred at baseline and 2 and 4 weeks post-SBRT. This TCR was sampled from a woman aged 60 to 75 with renal cell carcinoma. The chain combines TRBV9 with TRBJ2-5; tentatively, D is TRBD2 (5 bases). Sequencing used blood, obtained from a patient whose treatment included radiotherapy and nephrectomy. The CDR3 bases are TGTGCCAGCAGCGCGACTCCGGGACAAGAGACCCAGTACTTC. As protein: CASSATPGQETQYF. Looking up the rest from reference TRBV9 and TRBJ2-5 gives the full variable domain: DSGVTQTPKHLITATGQRVTLRCSPRSGDLSVYWYQQSLDQGLQFLIQYYNGEERAKGNILERFSAQQFPDLHSELNLSSLELGDSALYFCASSATPGQETQYFGPGTRLLVL.